This TCR beta chain was captured by sequencing in a study of T cells in Graves' hyperthyroidism and ophthalmopathy. The source of the PBMCs was approximately 10 ml of fresh peripheral blood. CDR1 is SQVTM, CDR2 ANQGSEA, per germline. The CDR3 is 11 residues long. Trimming left V 5 bases short and J 4 bases short, with 8 bases between. From RNA transcripts, TCR beta CDR3 regions were amplified. HTBI primers were used for first-round RT-PCR of the TCR CDR3. TCRdb reprocessed the multiplex PCR reads via MiXCR and lists one record per CDR3 protein. This table has 350,000 to 400,000 distinct CDR3 sequences, approximately 15% appearing once. This clonotype was recorded only once.

The clonotype originates from a woman aged 60-75 years with Graves' hyperthyroidism. V and J are TRBV29-1 and TRBJ1-2; no clear D. Sequenced input: blood. The CDR3 nucleotides are TGCAGCGTTCAGTGGGTCTATGGCTACACCTTC. Translated: CSVQWVYGYTF.